Listed below are T cell receptor beta chains from one sample, sequenced in a study of blood T cell repertoires in COVID-19. Method: immunoSEQ multiplex PCR; TCRdb's copy keeps in-frame clones and lacks some. The table has approximately 330,000 clones, over 80% seen once; the top ten hold approximately 9.4%. What was sequenced was peripheral blood. Receptor source: a man aged 25 to 40 with COVID-19, enrolled during active disease. Both conserved end residues are part of each CDR3. Fields, in order: clone size, V gene, J gene, D gene, CDR3 protein, CDR3 DNA. D genes are given only for firm matches. The size field is filled for only some rows; it gives once, few, many or a size class.

clone_size: NA; v_call: TRBV19; j_call: TRBJ2-7; d_call: NA; cdr3_aa: CASSMSRGSEQYF; cdr3_nt: TGTGCCAGTAGTATGTCTCGAGGGAGCGAGCAGTACTTC
clone_size: NA; v_call: TRBV6-2/TRBV6-3; j_call: TRBJ1-3; d_call: NA; cdr3_aa: CASSYSGSSSGNTIYF; cdr3_nt: TGTGCCAGCAGTTACTCCGGGTCCTCCTCTGGAAACACCATATATTTT
clone_size: NA; v_call: TRBV10-2; j_call: TRBJ2-7; d_call: NA; cdr3_aa: CATGSWPMSYEQYF; cdr3_nt: TGCGCCACCGGGTCCTGGCCCATGTCCTACGAGCAGTACTTC
clone_size: NA; v_call: TRBV4-2; j_call: TRBJ2-2; d_call: TRBD2; cdr3_aa: CASSQDQLAGGSTGELFF; cdr3_nt: TGTGCCAGCAGCCAAGATCAACTAGCGGGAGGTTCGACCGGGGAGCTGTTTTTT
clone_size: NA; v_call: TRBV24-1; j_call: TRBJ2-1; d_call: TRBD2; cdr3_aa: CATSDGAGAPYNEQFF; cdr3_nt: TGTGCCACCAGTGACGGAGCGGGAGCCCCCTACAATGAGCAGTTCTTC
clone_size: NA; v_call: TRBV28; j_call: TRBJ1-2; d_call: TRBD1; cdr3_aa: CASRGTGGDYGYTF; cdr3_nt: TGTGCCAGCAGAGGGACAGGGGGCGACTATGGCTACACCTTC
clone_size: NA; v_call: TRBV7-2; j_call: TRBJ1-2; d_call: NA; cdr3_aa: CASSPDRTYGYTF; cdr3_nt: TGTGCCAGCAGCCCCGACAGGACTTATGGCTACACCTTC
clone_size: NA; v_call: TRBV23-1; j_call: TRBJ1-1; d_call: NA; cdr3_aa: CASKVGSQNTEAFF; cdr3_nt: TGCGCCAGCAAGGTGGGCAGTCAGAACACTGAAGCTTTCTTT
clone_size: NA; v_call: TRBV4-1; j_call: TRBJ2-7; d_call: TRBD1; cdr3_aa: CASSPTLTGGLGNEQYF; cdr3_nt: TGCGCCAGCAGCCCTACTTTGACAGGGGGCCTAGGTAACGAGCAGTACTTC
clone_size: NA; v_call: TRBV4-3; j_call: TRBJ2-5; d_call: TRBD1; cdr3_aa: CASSQVPTGQETQYF; cdr3_nt: TGCGCCAGCAGCCAAGTCCCGACAGGGCAAGAGACCCAGTACTTC
clone_size: few; v_call: TRBV27; j_call: TRBJ1-4; d_call: NA; cdr3_aa: CASSLSGSLPVNEKLFF; cdr3_nt: TGTGCCAGCAGTTTATCGGGCAGTCTTCCGGTTAATGAAAAACTGTTTTTT
clone_size: NA; v_call: TRBV18; j_call: TRBJ1-6; d_call: NA; cdr3_aa: CASSPPRIQVYNSPLHF; cdr3_nt: TGTGCCAGCTCACCACCTAGGATACAGGTCTATAATTCACCCCTCCACTTT
clone_size: NA; v_call: TRBV18; j_call: TRBJ1-1; d_call: NA; cdr3_aa: CASSPSTEAFF; cdr3_nt: TGTGCCAGCTCACCGTCTACTGAAGCTTTCTTT
clone_size: NA; v_call: TRBV6-5; j_call: TRBJ2-7; d_call: TRBD1; cdr3_aa: CASSYSRQGWEQYF; cdr3_nt: TGTGCCAGCAGTTACTCGAGACAGGGGTGGGAGCAGTACTTC
clone_size: NA; v_call: TRBV20-1; j_call: TRBJ1-6; d_call: NA; cdr3_aa: CSASGAATQSSYNSPLHF; cdr3_nt: TGCAGTGCTAGTGGGGCAGCCACCCAAAGCTCCTATAATTCACCCCTCCACTTT
clone_size: NA; v_call: TRBV19; j_call: TRBJ1-5; d_call: NA; cdr3_aa: CASKPPVGQRLNQPQHF; cdr3_nt: TGTGCCAGTAAACCCCCTGTCGGACAGCGGCTTAATCAGCCCCAGCATTTT
clone_size: NA; v_call: TRBV12-5; j_call: TRBJ2-5; d_call: NA; cdr3_aa: CASGLVLGQQETQYF; cdr3_nt: TGTGCTAGTGGTTTGGTACTGGGGCAGCAAGAGACCCAGTACTTC
clone_size: NA; v_call: TRBV5-1; j_call: TRBJ1-5; d_call: NA; cdr3_aa: CASSGEGGIQPQHF; cdr3_nt: TGCGCCAGCAGCGGTGAGGGGGGGATTCAGCCCCAGCATTTT
clone_size: NA; v_call: TRBV10-3; j_call: TRBJ2-7; d_call: NA; cdr3_aa: CAISGAGQDAFYLREQYF; cdr3_nt: TGTGCCATCAGCGGGGCGGGGCAGGACGCCTTCTACCTTCGCGAGCAGTACTTC
clone_size: NA; v_call: TRBV7-2; j_call: TRBJ2-1; d_call: NA; cdr3_aa: CASSLGLRGSSYNEQFF; cdr3_nt: TGTGCCAGCAGCTTAGGGTTGCGGGGCAGCTCCTACAATGAGCAGTTCTTC
clone_size: NA; v_call: TRBV7-2; j_call: TRBJ2-7; d_call: NA; cdr3_aa: CASSLGLSYWSSYEQYF; cdr3_nt: TGTGCCAGCAGCTTAGGGTTGTCATATTGGAGCTCCTACGAGCAGTACTTC
clone_size: NA; v_call: TRBV7-2; j_call: TRBJ1-5; d_call: NA; cdr3_aa: CASSLVLLPVQPQHF; cdr3_nt: TGTGCCAGCAGCTTAGTCTTGTTGCCGGTTCAGCCCCAGCATTTT
clone_size: NA; v_call: TRBV18; j_call: TRBJ2-7; d_call: NA; cdr3_aa: CASSTSTSYEQYF; cdr3_nt: TGTGCCAGCTCGACTAGTACCTCCTACGAGCAGTACTTC
clone_size: NA; v_call: TRBV28; j_call: TRBJ1-2; d_call: NA; cdr3_aa: CASSWGGGVYGYTF; cdr3_nt: TGTGCCAGCAGTTGGGGAGGGGGAGTGTATGGCTACACCTTC
clone_size: NA; v_call: TRBV30; j_call: TRBJ2-2; d_call: NA; cdr3_aa: CAWSRGGELFF; cdr3_nt: TGTGCCTGGAGTCGAGGTGGGGAGCTGTTTTTT
clone_size: NA; v_call: TRBV7-2; j_call: TRBJ2-5; d_call: TRBD2; cdr3_aa: CASSSSPSGGFETQYF; cdr3_nt: TGTGCCAGCAGCTCCTCCCCGAGCGGGGGCTTTGAGACCCAGTACTTC
clone_size: NA; v_call: TRBV7-3; j_call: TRBJ1-2; d_call: NA; cdr3_aa: CASSLTAGLVYGYTF; cdr3_nt: TGTGCCAGCAGCTTAACGGCGGGTCTGGTTTATGGCTACACCTTC
clone_size: NA; v_call: TRBV6-2/TRBV6-3; j_call: TRBJ2-7; d_call: NA; cdr3_aa: CASSYTGRSSYEQYF; cdr3_nt: TGTGCCAGCAGTTATACAGGGCGGAGCTCCTACGAGCAGTACTTC
clone_size: NA; v_call: TRBV3-1/TRBV3-2; j_call: TRBJ1-3; d_call: NA; cdr3_aa: CASSPSGVSGNTIYF; cdr3_nt: TGTGCCAGCAGCCCATCAGGCGTCTCTGGAAACACCATATATTTT
clone_size: NA; v_call: TRBV27; j_call: TRBJ2-3; d_call: TRBD1; cdr3_aa: CASSYRGRTDTQYF; cdr3_nt: TGTGCCAGCAGCTACAGGGGGCGGACAGATACGCAGTATTTT
clone_size: few; v_call: TRBV6-5; j_call: TRBJ1-2; d_call: TRBD1; cdr3_aa: CASRRSQGDYGYTF; cdr3_nt: TGTGCCAGCAGGCGCTCACAGGGGGACTATGGCTACACCTTC
clone_size: NA; v_call: TRBV3-1/TRBV3-2; j_call: TRBJ2-7; d_call: NA; cdr3_aa: CASSQGARGGEQYF; cdr3_nt: TGTGCCAGCAGCCAAGGGGCGAGGGGAGGCGAGCAGTACTTC
clone_size: NA; v_call: TRBV18; j_call: TRBJ2-1; d_call: TRBD1; cdr3_aa: CASSPGTATQFF; cdr3_nt: TGTGCCAGCTCACCAGGGACAGCAACGCAGTTCTTC
clone_size: NA; v_call: TRBV4-1; j_call: TRBJ1-4; d_call: NA; cdr3_aa: CASSQGPTGRYEKLFF; cdr3_nt: TGCGCCAGCAGCCAAGGGCCGACGGGTCGTTATGAAAAACTGTTTTTT
clone_size: NA; v_call: TRBV15; j_call: TRBJ1-2; d_call: NA; cdr3_aa: CATSSEDTRGEGFYTF; cdr3_nt: TGTGCCACCAGCAGTGAGGATACCAGGGGCGAGGGGTTTTACACCTTC
clone_size: NA; v_call: TRBV7-3; j_call: TRBJ2-1; d_call: TRBD1; cdr3_aa: CASSLTGTGGQFF; cdr3_nt: TGTGCCAGCAGCTTGACAGGGACAGGGGGGCAGTTCTTC
clone_size: once; v_call: TRBV7-2; j_call: TRBJ2-7; d_call: TRBD2; cdr3_aa: CASSLVSPGGAYEQYF; cdr3_nt: TGTGCCAGCAGCTTAGTCTCTCCCGGGGGGGCCTACGAGCAGTACTTC
clone_size: NA; v_call: TRBV27; j_call: TRBJ2-1; d_call: NA; cdr3_aa: CASSSSREWASNEQFF; cdr3_nt: TGTGCCAGCAGTTCATCCCGAGAGTGGGCGAGCAATGAGCAGTTCTTC
clone_size: NA; v_call: TRBV7-2; j_call: TRBJ1-4; d_call: NA; cdr3_aa: CASSLVPHPGEKLFF; cdr3_nt: TGTGCCAGCAGCTTAGTCCCTCACCCCGGTGAAAAACTGTTTTTT
clone_size: NA; v_call: TRBV4-3; j_call: TRBJ2-2; d_call: TRBD1; cdr3_aa: CASSQEATGGRAMSGELFF; cdr3_nt: TGCGCCAGCAGCCAAGAGGCTACAGGGGGAAGGGCGATGTCCGGGGAGCTGTTTTTT
clone_size: NA; v_call: TRBV12-2; j_call: TRBJ1-3; d_call: NA; cdr3_aa: CASRSYIRVYSGNTIYF; cdr3_nt: TGTGCAAGTCGCTCCTATATCCGGGTATACTCTGGAAACACCATATATTTT
clone_size: NA; v_call: TRBV5-4; j_call: TRBJ2-7; d_call: TRBD1; cdr3_aa: CASSYSGTGPSYEQYF; cdr3_nt: TGTGCCAGCAGCTACTCCGGGACAGGGCCCAGCTACGAGCAGTACTTC
clone_size: NA; v_call: TRBV11-2; j_call: TRBJ2-1; d_call: NA; cdr3_aa: CASSLASGYNEQFF; cdr3_nt: TGTGCCAGCAGCTTAGCATCGGGCTACAATGAGCAGTTCTTC
clone_size: NA; v_call: TRBV5-1; j_call: TRBJ2-6; d_call: NA; cdr3_aa: CASSFWGPDSGANVLTF; cdr3_nt: TGCGCCAGCAGCTTCTGGGGCCCGGACTCTGGGGCCAACGTCCTGACTTTC
clone_size: NA; v_call: TRBV7-2; j_call: TRBJ1-4; d_call: NA; cdr3_aa: CASSLLGANEKLFF; cdr3_nt: TGTGCCAGCAGCCTCTTAGGGGCTAATGAAAAACTGTTTTTT
clone_size: few; v_call: TRBV5-6; j_call: TRBJ1-5; d_call: NA; cdr3_aa: CASSSGQGDPYSNQPQHF; cdr3_nt: TGTGCCAGCAGCTCCGGACAAGGAGACCCTTATAGCAATCAGCCCCAGCATTTT
clone_size: NA; v_call: TRBV14; j_call: TRBJ2-7; d_call: TRBD2; cdr3_aa: CASSQLSGNEQYF; cdr3_nt: TGTGCCAGCAGCCAGCTTAGCGGGAACGAGCAGTACTTC
clone_size: NA; v_call: TRBV28; j_call: TRBJ1-1; d_call: TRBD1; cdr3_aa: CASRPQGMDTEAFF; cdr3_nt: TGTGCCAGCAGACCACAGGGGATGGACACTGAAGCTTTCTTT